Below, 5 T cell receptor beta chains from the same sample are listed, as sequenced in a study of cytomegalovirus exposure and HLA in healthy donors. The PCR was carried out with 60 Vbeta primers and 13 Jbeta primers. The repertoire was sequenced with immunoSEQ multiplex PCR; TCRdb's copy has only in-frame clones and lacks some. The sample has more than 150,000 clones, more than 60% seen once. Specimen: PBMCs. These receptors all come from a woman in her 40s in good health and CMV-seropositive.

J is TRBJ2-1 and V is TRBV6-1, with TRBD2 identical over 14 bases. The V gene's germline CDR1 is MNHNS and CDR2 SASEGT. The V gene end was trimmed by 1 base and the J gene end by 11 bases; junction bases not matched to a gene: 4. The CDR3 covers 15 residues. In nucleotides, the CDR3 is TGTGCCAGCAGTGAAGGGACTAGCGGGGGGACCAAGCAGTTCTTC. This encodes CASSEGTSGGTKQFF.

J is TRBJ2-3 and V is TRBV5-6; TRBD1 matches at 7 bases. This CDR3 is 15 amino acids long. Per germline, CDR1 SGHDT and CDR2 YYEEEE. Losses at the gene ends were 4 bases for V and 3 bases for J; bases not matched to a gene: 8. DNA for the CDR3: TGTGCCAGCAGCCGCTTCTCGGGACAGACAGATACGCAGTATTTT. Protein: CASSRFSGQTDTQYF.

A few counts support this clone. The CDR3 spells CASSFLGTEYNEQFF. DNA for the CDR3: TGCGCCAGCAGCTTTTTGGGGACAGAATACAATGAGCAGTTCTTC. The chain has TRBV5-1 and TRBJ2-1; 7 nucleotides align to TRBD1. CDR1 is SGHRS and CDR2 is YFSETQ in the germline V gene. V shed 2 bases and J 4 bases; nucleotides not matched to a gene: 6. This CDR3 region has 15 residues. The variable domain in full, completed from reference TRBV5-1 and TRBJ2-1, reads KAGVTQTPRYLIKTRGQQVTLSCSPISGHRSVSWYQQTPGQGLQFLFEYFSETQRNKGNFPGRFSGRQFSNSRSEMNVSTLELGDSALYLCASSFLGTEYNEQFFGPGTRLTVL.

The V and J genes are TRBV7-8 and TRBJ1-3; D might be TRBD1 (5 bases). This CDR3 region has 16 residues. From germline, CDR1 is SGHVS and CDR2 FQNEAQ. Trimming left V 4 bases short and J 2 bases short, with 15 bases between. CDR3 residues: CASSYSSGIAGNTIYF. As DNA, the CDR3 is TGTGCCAGCAGCTACAGTTCAGGGATAGCTGGAAACACCATATATTTT.

This clone was seen only a few times. In DNA, the CDR3 is TGTGCCAGCAGCTTGCCAGGGATCCCAAGGGACGAGCAGTACTTC. Encoded protein: CASSLPGIPRDEQYF. The chain has TRBV5-4 and TRBJ2-7, with D perhaps matching TRBD1 (5 bases). Trimming took off 1 base at V and 5 bases at J, with 16 bases between the two ends. From germline, CDR1 is SGHNT and CDR2 YYREEE (reference sequence). The CDR3 contains 15 residues.